This paragraph covers one TCR beta chain sequence. This clonotype appeared a few times. Its antigen is unknown. No base quality values were provided; no much bigger clone lies one nucleotide off. The V end loses 1 base and the J end loses 8 bases, and a stretch of 9 bases separates them. Including cysteine and phenylalanine, the CDR3 has 14 amino acids. Only the CDR3 portion is preserved as DNA: 42 bases, with reading frame beginning at the first base. Library method: 5' RACE. TCRdb lists the instrument as Illumina HiSeq 2000. A universal primer binding site was added through template switching, and the final cDNA carried a unique molecular identifier so that TCR cDNA molecules could be counted accurately. Specific primers in the conserved constant-segment region were used to synthesize first-strand cDNA for the TCR alpha and beta chains. Each cDNA library was double barcoded, with a SMART-Mk sample barcode plus Illumina barcodes, to control for contamination. TruSeq adapter sequences and Illumina sample barcodes were added in two successive PCR steps. Sequencing of the TCR alpha and beta cDNA libraries was done on the Illumina HiSeq platform using custom primers. In the original analysis: MiGEC processed the raw reads to extract unique molecular identifiers, while MiXCR was used to determine the CDR3 positions. For each individual, recombination models were inferred using an EM algorithm with the repgenHMM and IGoR tools. Shared clonotypes were analyzed with the tcR package in R, and sharing was normalized by the product of cloneset sizes. To study raw recombination without the effects of thymic and clonal selection, out-of-frame nonproductive sequences were analyzed. The raw public reads went through TCRdb reprocessing: fastp at Q25, MiXCR clone calling, in-frame beta chains kept. Rows with one shared CDR3 protein collapse into an entry with the most common genes and DNA. The V and J calls, along with clone size, are taken from TCRdb and not from the paper's own processing. The sample contains roughly 290,000 distinct CDR3 sequences, approximately 8% of them found a single time. The top ten clonotypes cover 2.1% of the sample.

Every donor in the study was a healthy Caucasian. The twin cohort consisted of three pairs of female monozygotic twins, all aged roughly 18 to 29 years. Using Miltenyi CD45RO+ enrichment and human naive T-cell isolation kits, memory (CD45RO+) and naive T cells were isolated from PBMC. The entry originates in a study of identical twins (dated by TCRdb to between 2015 and 2016). Turning to the overall study: The study deep-sequenced TCR alpha and beta repertoires from monozygotic twins, unrelated adults of various ages and cord blood to test whether fetal clonotypes persist. To rule out contamination, replicate twin experiments were performed at different times with different library preparation protocols. General findings and caveats noted by the study authors: Because the same donors could not be followed over many years, the conclusions depended on cross-sectional statistical analysis. In monozygotic twins, recombination models systematically underestimated out-of-frame TCR alpha sharing, but the models matched the sharing seen between unrelated individuals. The excess sharing between twins in beta out-of-frame sequences was weaker because fewer shared sequences reduced the signal-to-noise ratio. Zero-insertion analyses could be partly confounded by invariant T cells such as MAIT and iNKT, although diverse VJ usage argued against such confounding for most clonotypes. Abundant cord blood beta clonotypes carried fewer insertions; young adult naive repertoires showed a weaker similar trend, while memory repertoires showed none. Compared with coincidental sharing between unrelated individuals, out-of-frame TCR alpha sequences shared between twins had an excess of sequences with low generation probability.

The sample also formed part of further work on yellow fever vaccine responses in identical twins. The second study's authors report: The authors reported that the T cell response to vaccination in identical twins appeared partly convergent and partly personalized. In the study, vaccine-responding T cell clones were precisely tracked in identical twins.

What was sequenced was memory (CD45RO+) T cells sorted from blood. The cell subset or site label on this specimen signifies: CD45RO+ enriched T cells. The chain joins TRBV12-3 or TRBV12-4 to TRBJ1-6; TRBD1 is a weak D gene call, 5 bases matching. This TCR came from a woman under 30 in good health. The DNA is TGTGCCAGCAGTTTAGGGGGCGTGGATTCACCCCTCCACTTT. It translates to CASSLGGVDSPLHF.